This T cell receptor (beta chain) was profiled in a study of blood T cell repertoires in COVID-19. The overall study: Sample material is recorded as cDNA or gDNA derived from T cells, B-cell-depleted T cells, or PBMCs.

In its sample, this clone was seen once. In the original processing: Amplification of reference gene primers was used by the study to estimate nucleated cell counts. The repertoire was sequenced with immunoSEQ multiplex PCR; TCRdb's copy has only in-frame clones and lacks some. That table is the source of V, J and clone size, and D and trimming were worked out from the DNA. The data show around 74,000 clones, with about 83% seen just once and around 8% held by the top ten. CDR1 is LNHDA and CDR2 is SQIVND in the germline V gene (reference sequence). The junction had 5 bases not matched to a gene; V was cut back by 7 bases and J by 1 base. The CDR3 spans 14 residues.

The sequence was obtained from a man aged 25 to 40 with acute or convalescent COVID-19. The sample taken for sequencing was peripheral blood. This chain links TRBV19 with TRBJ1-1; 8 positions match TRBD1. Here the CDR3 reads CASKTGTGNTEAFF. The CDR3 bases are TGTGCCAGTAAAACCGGGACAGGGAACACTGAAGCTTTCTTT.